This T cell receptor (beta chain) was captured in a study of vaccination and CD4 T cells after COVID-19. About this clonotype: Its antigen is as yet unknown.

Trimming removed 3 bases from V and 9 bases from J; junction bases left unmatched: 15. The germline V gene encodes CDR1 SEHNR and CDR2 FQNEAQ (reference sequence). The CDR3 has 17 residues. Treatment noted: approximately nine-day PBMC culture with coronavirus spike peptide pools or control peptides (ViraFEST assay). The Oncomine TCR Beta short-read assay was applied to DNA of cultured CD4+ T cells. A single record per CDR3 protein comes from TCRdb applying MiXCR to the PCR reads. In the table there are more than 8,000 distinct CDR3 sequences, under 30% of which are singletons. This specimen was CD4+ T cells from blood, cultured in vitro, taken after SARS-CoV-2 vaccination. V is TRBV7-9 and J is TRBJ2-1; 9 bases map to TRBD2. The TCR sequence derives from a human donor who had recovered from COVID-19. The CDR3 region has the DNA TGTGCCAGCAGCTTCGGGTCGGGGGGCGGGAGGGCCGCTGAGCAGTTCTTC. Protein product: CASSFGSGGGRAAEQFF.